The rows below give T cell receptor beta chains drawn from one sample of a study of blood T cells in healthy people across ages. TCRdb reanalysed the 5' RACE reads using MiXCR and keeps one entry per CDR3 protein. The table lists about 1.8 million distinct CDR3 sequences, roughly 52% of them singletons. The sequenced material came from blood. The receptors come from a woman aged 40 to 49 in good health. Each CDR3 is given with its conserved first and last residue. The order of the fields is J gene, D gene, V gene, clone size, CDR3 DNA, CDR3 protein. A D gene is named only where the DNA matches it firmly. Expanded clones get a size class; other rows say once, few or many, or leave the size out.

J gene: TRBJ2-1
D gene: NA
V gene: TRBV18
clone size: NA
CDR3 DNA: TGTGCCAGCTCACCGACAATCCATGAGCAGTTCTTC
CDR3 protein: CASSPTIHEQFF

J gene: TRBJ2-7
D gene: NA
V gene: TRBV20-1
clone size: NA
CDR3 DNA: TGCAGTGCTCCGGACCGCAGCTCCTACGAGCAGTACTTC
CDR3 protein: CSAPDRSSYEQYF

J gene: TRBJ2-1
D gene: TRBD2
V gene: TRBV20-1
clone size: NA
CDR3 DNA: TGCAGTGCTGCCCGGAGAGAGCGGGGACAGCAGTTCTTC
CDR3 protein: CSAARRERGQQFF

J gene: TRBJ2-5
D gene: NA
V gene: TRBV7-2
clone size: few
CDR3 DNA: TGTGCCAGCAGCCCGACCCCGTACCAAGAGACCCAGTACTTC
CDR3 protein: CASSPTPYQETQYF

J gene: TRBJ2-5
D gene: NA
V gene: TRBV5-1
clone size: few
CDR3 DNA: TGCGCCAGCAGCTTGGGAACACCAGGGTCCCAGTACTTC
CDR3 protein: CASSLGTPGSQYF

J gene: TRBJ2-7
D gene: NA
V gene: TRBV7-2
clone size: few
CDR3 DNA: TGTGCCAGCAGCTTAATGTATGGGGACGAGCAGTACTTC
CDR3 protein: CASSLMYGDEQYF

J gene: TRBJ2-3
D gene: TRBD1
V gene: TRBV20-1
clone size: few
CDR3 DNA: TGCAGTGCTACCCGGTCCGGACAGGCGACCACAGATACGCAGTATTTT
CDR3 protein: CSATRSGQATTDTQYF

J gene: TRBJ2-5
D gene: NA
V gene: TRBV21-1
clone size: NA
CDR3 DNA: TGTGCCAGCAGCAAAGAGAGGGGGATGGAGACCCAGTACTTC
CDR3 protein: CASSKERGMETQYF

J gene: TRBJ2-7
D gene: TRBD1
V gene: TRBV4-1
clone size: few
CDR3 DNA: TGCGCCAGCAGCGGACAGGGGGCGCTTGGCGAGCAGTACTTC
CDR3 protein: CASSGQGALGEQYF

J gene: TRBJ2-1
D gene: TRBD1
V gene: TRBV4-1
clone size: NA
CDR3 DNA: TGCGCCAGCAGCCAAGATCCGGGACAGGGAACTAATGAGCAGTTCTTC
CDR3 protein: CASSQDPGQGTNEQFF

J gene: TRBJ1-4
D gene: NA
V gene: TRBV28
clone size: NA
CDR3 DNA: TGTGCCAGCAGTTTATTGGGCAGAACTAATGAAAAACTGTTTTTT
CDR3 protein: CASSLLGRTNEKLFF

J gene: TRBJ1-2
D gene: NA
V gene: TRBV10-1
clone size: once
CDR3 DNA: TGCGCCAGCAGTGAATCCGGCAGGGGCGCGGACGGCTACACCTTC
CDR3 protein: CASSESGRGADGYTF

J gene: TRBJ1-2
D gene: NA
V gene: TRBV20-1
clone size: few
CDR3 DNA: TGCAGTGGGTTTTGGTTCCGGGGCAGCTATGGCTACACCTTC
CDR3 protein: CSGFWFRGSYGYTF

J gene: TRBJ2-3
D gene: NA
V gene: TRBV15
clone size: once
CDR3 DNA: TGTGCCACCAGCAGTACGACAGGGGATTCCCCCCTAACTAGCGAAGATACGCAGTATTTT
CDR3 protein: CATSSTTGDSPLTSEDTQYF

J gene: TRBJ1-6
D gene: NA
V gene: TRBV7-2
clone size: NA
CDR3 DNA: TGTGCCAGCAGCTCCGGGGGGGGAAGATATTCACCCCTCCACTTT
CDR3 protein: CASSSGGGRYSPLHF

J gene: TRBJ2-7
D gene: NA
V gene: TRBV6-1
clone size: NA
CDR3 DNA: TGTGCCAGCAGTGAAATCAGCTTCGCCTACGAGCAGTACTTC
CDR3 protein: CASSEISFAYEQYF

J gene: TRBJ1-5
D gene: NA
V gene: TRBV3-1
clone size: NA
CDR3 DNA: TGTGCCAGCAGCCAAGGCGGGGGGTTCGACAATCAGCCCCAGCATTTT
CDR3 protein: CASSQGGGFDNQPQHF

J gene: TRBJ2-1
D gene: TRBD1
V gene: TRBV2
clone size: few
CDR3 DNA: TGTGCCGCAAAGACAGGGGGCTTCTCCAATGAGCAGTTCTTC
CDR3 protein: CAAKTGGFSNEQFF

J gene: TRBJ2-7
D gene: TRBD1
V gene: TRBV7-8
clone size: NA
CDR3 DNA: TGTGCCAGCAGCTTGGAAACCGGGACAGTCTACGAGCAGTACTTC
CDR3 protein: CASSLETGTVYEQYF

J gene: TRBJ2-1
D gene: TRBD2
V gene: TRBV3-1
clone size: few
CDR3 DNA: TGTGCCAGCAGCCAAGAAGTCCTAGCGGGGGGGCGGATTGAGCAGTTCTTC
CDR3 protein: CASSQEVLAGGRIEQFF

J gene: TRBJ2-7
D gene: NA
V gene: TRBV4-2
clone size: NA
CDR3 DNA: TGTGCCAGCACCGCAGGGTGGGGGAGCTACGAGCAGTACTTC
CDR3 protein: CASTAGWGSYEQYF

J gene: TRBJ2-5
D gene: NA
V gene: TRBV11-2
clone size: NA
CDR3 DNA: TGTGCCAGCAGCTTTCGTTCTCCAGGGGTGGGGGAGACCCAGTACTTC
CDR3 protein: CASSFRSPGVGETQYF

J gene: TRBJ2-5
D gene: NA
V gene: TRBV29-1
clone size: NA
CDR3 DNA: TGCAGCGTTGAAGGCGGGGGCGGGAAGACCCAGTACTTC
CDR3 protein: CSVEGGGGKTQYF

J gene: TRBJ1-2
D gene: NA
V gene: TRBV21-1
clone size: NA
CDR3 DNA: TGTGCCAGCAGCAAGGACAGGGATTCCCGATTCCACTATGGCTACACCTTC
CDR3 protein: CASSKDRDSRFHYGYTF

J gene: TRBJ2-3
D gene: NA
V gene: TRBV9
clone size: NA
CDR3 DNA: TGTGCCAGCAGCGCGGGGGGCGGGGGATCAACAGATACGCAGTATTTT
CDR3 protein: CASSAGGGGSTDTQYF

J gene: TRBJ2-7
D gene: NA
V gene: TRBV29-1
clone size: many
CDR3 DNA: TGCAGCGTTGCTGACAGCACCTACGAGCAGTACTTC
CDR3 protein: CSVADSTYEQYF

J gene: TRBJ2-3
D gene: NA
V gene: TRBV5-1
clone size: few
CDR3 DNA: TGCGCCAGCATCAAGGGGGGGGTAGAAGATACGCAGTATTTT
CDR3 protein: CASIKGGVEDTQYF

J gene: TRBJ2-3
D gene: NA
V gene: TRBV29-1
clone size: few
CDR3 DNA: TGCAGCGTTGATGCAGAGGGCACAGATACGCAGTATTTT
CDR3 protein: CSVDAEGTDTQYF

J gene: TRBJ2-3
D gene: TRBD2
V gene: TRBV20-1
clone size: few
CDR3 DNA: TGCAGTGCTTTCGACCGACTAGCGGGCACAGATACGCAGTATTTT
CDR3 protein: CSAFDRLAGTDTQYF

J gene: TRBJ2-1
D gene: TRBD2
V gene: TRBV11-2
clone size: few
CDR3 DNA: TGTGCCAGCAGCTTCGGCGGGGGGCCTTATAATGAGCAGTTCTTC
CDR3 protein: CASSFGGGPYNEQFF

J gene: TRBJ2-1
D gene: TRBD2
V gene: TRBV7-9
clone size: few
CDR3 DNA: TGTGCCAGCAGTGATGGCGGGGGGCCAAGGAATGAGCAGTTCTTC
CDR3 protein: CASSDGGGPRNEQFF

J gene: TRBJ2-1
D gene: NA
V gene: TRBV24-1
clone size: NA
CDR3 DNA: TGTGCCACCAGTGATTTGCCCTCCAGGGGTACGGGCGCCCACAATGAGCAGTTCTTC
CDR3 protein: CATSDLPSRGTGAHNEQFF

J gene: TRBJ1-6
D gene: NA
V gene: TRBV20-1
clone size: NA
CDR3 DNA: TGCAGTGCACCCGGCCTTCGGAATAATTCACCCCTCCACTTT
CDR3 protein: CSAPGLRNNSPLHF

J gene: TRBJ1-2
D gene: TRBD1
V gene: TRBV7-9
clone size: NA
CDR3 DNA: TGTGCCAGCAGCCTACAAAGGACAGGGCTGAACTATGGCTACACCTTC
CDR3 protein: CASSLQRTGLNYGYTF

J gene: TRBJ2-6
D gene: NA
V gene: TRBV10-3
clone size: NA
CDR3 DNA: TGTGCCATCAGCGGTCATCAAATAGTATCGGGGGCCAACGTCCTGACTTTC
CDR3 protein: CAISGHQIVSGANVLTF

J gene: TRBJ2-3
D gene: TRBD2
V gene: TRBV20-1
clone size: NA
CDR3 DNA: TGCAGTGCAGGGGGTAGCGGGGCTTTGTCAGGGGCGCAGTATTTT
CDR3 protein: CSAGGSGALSGAQYF

J gene: TRBJ2-5
D gene: NA
V gene: TRBV29-1
clone size: many
CDR3 DNA: TGCAGCGTTGAAACGGCCTCAGAGACCCAGTACTTC
CDR3 protein: CSVETASETQYF

J gene: TRBJ1-2
D gene: NA
V gene: TRBV20-1
clone size: NA
CDR3 DNA: TGCAGTGCTCTCGTCAGGGACCCACACCACTATGGCTACACCTTC
CDR3 protein: CSALVRDPHHYGYTF